This TCR beta chain was recovered during a study of cytomegalovirus exposure and HLA in healthy donors (dated by TCRdb to about 2017). Looking at the study overall: The 550 to 750 repertoires of the first cohort and the roughly 120 validation repertoires were produced on the same platform, according to a later analysis. The study was designed to test whether signatures of past pathogen exposure could be identified by cataloging public T cell receptors. A separate validation cohort of roughly 130 different subjects was used in addition to the roughly 720-subject first cohort. High-throughput TCR immunosequencing, statistical association of individual TCRs with disease status, and machine learning were combined to predict cytomegalovirus infection status. The investigation overall reported the following: Cytomegalovirus status was reported to be diagnosed by the classifier with high specificity and sensitivity in both the original and validation cohorts. In a later analysis, TCRs clustered in the first cohort were found to also tend to co-occur in the roughly 110 validation repertoires, with approximately 94% of cluster scores above 0. It was suggested by the authors that the approach could potentially be generalized to other disease states and immunological phenotypes. Three of the identified cytomegalovirus-associated TCR beta chains were confirmed in vitro to be specific for cytomegalovirus antigens. A later analysis lacked HLA typing for the validation cohort, so it scored co-occurrence in that cohort across all 110 or so repertoires. Most TCR sequences were seen in very few donors, while some public TCRs were found in many individuals. The study listed 150 to 200 TCR beta chains as associated with cytomegalovirus.

Germline trimming: 5 bases from V, 2 bases from J; junction bases outside gene matches: 3. The germline V gene encodes CDR1 SGHAT and CDR2 FQNNGV. From cysteine to phenylalanine, the CDR3 is 15 amino acids long. Only the CDR3 region is kept as DNA, spanning 45 bases read in frame from base 1. Of note for this clone: Which antigen it targets is not known. No much larger clone is present one base from it, and per-base qualities are unavailable.

Library creation used the immunoSEQ multiplex PCR assay. The study's processing was this. A statistical classification framework was built to diagnose cytomegalovirus status from the catalog of TCR beta chain sequences. The clones in this table, taken by TCRdb from immuneACCESS, are in-frame only. Not every clone is retained; where verified, under half of the shortfall comes from an unresolved V gene, and the cause of the rest is unknown. That table furnishes V, J and clone size, whereas the DNA furnished D and trimming. The sample table lists approximately 97,000 clones, about 94% of them with a count of one. 0.95% to 1.3% of the sample rests with the top ten. Separate from the roughly 630-subject first cohort, the validation cohort of 90 to 150 subjects was the group to which the donors belonged.

The rearranged segments are TRBV11-2 and TRBJ1-3; TRBD1 lines up with 10 middle nucleotides. The sequence derives from a woman in her 30s in good health and CMV-seropositive. Specimen: PBMCs. The CDR3 in this case is CASSPGTGAGNTIYF. The DNA sequence is TGTGCCAGCAGCCCCGGGACAGGGGCTGGAAACACCATATATTTT.